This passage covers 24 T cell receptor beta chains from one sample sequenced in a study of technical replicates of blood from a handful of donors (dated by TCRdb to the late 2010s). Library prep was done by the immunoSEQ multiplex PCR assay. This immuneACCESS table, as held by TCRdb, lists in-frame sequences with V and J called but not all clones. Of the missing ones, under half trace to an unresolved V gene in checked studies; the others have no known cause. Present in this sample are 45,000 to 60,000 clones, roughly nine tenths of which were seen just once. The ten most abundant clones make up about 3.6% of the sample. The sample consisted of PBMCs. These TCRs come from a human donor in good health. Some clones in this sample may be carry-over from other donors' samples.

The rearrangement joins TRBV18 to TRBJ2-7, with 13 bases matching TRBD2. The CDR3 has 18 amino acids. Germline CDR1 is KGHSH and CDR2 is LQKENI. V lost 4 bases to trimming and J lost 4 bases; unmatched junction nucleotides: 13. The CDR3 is CASSRDSVGLAGAYEQYF. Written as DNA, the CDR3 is TGTGCCAGCTCACGGGACAGCGTTGGACTAGCGGGAGCTTACGAGCAGTACTTC.

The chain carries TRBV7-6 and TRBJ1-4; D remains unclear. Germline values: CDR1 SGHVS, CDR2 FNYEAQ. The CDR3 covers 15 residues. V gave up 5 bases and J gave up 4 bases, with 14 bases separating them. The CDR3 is CASSASGLDNEKLFF. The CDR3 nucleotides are TGTGCCAGCAGCGCGTCGGGGTTGGATAATGAAAAACTGTTTTTT.

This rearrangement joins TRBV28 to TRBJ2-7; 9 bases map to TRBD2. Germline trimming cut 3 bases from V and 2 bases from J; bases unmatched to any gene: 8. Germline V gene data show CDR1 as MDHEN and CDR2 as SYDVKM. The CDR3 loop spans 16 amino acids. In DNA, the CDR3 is TGTGCCAGCAGTTTTACCCTAGCGGGGCTAACCTACGAGCAGTACTTC. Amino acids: CASSFTLAGLTYEQYF.

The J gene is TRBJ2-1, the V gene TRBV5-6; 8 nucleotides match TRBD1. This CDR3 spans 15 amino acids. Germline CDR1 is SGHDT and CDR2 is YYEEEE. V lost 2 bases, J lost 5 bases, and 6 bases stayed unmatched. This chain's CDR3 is CASSFGDRQNNEQFF. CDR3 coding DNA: TGTGCCAGCAGCTTCGGGGACAGGCAGAACAATGAGCAGTTCTTC.

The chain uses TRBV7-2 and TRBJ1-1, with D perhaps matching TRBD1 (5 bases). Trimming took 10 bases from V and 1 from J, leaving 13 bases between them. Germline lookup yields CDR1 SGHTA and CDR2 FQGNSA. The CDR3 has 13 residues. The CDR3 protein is CANWTGGNTEAFF. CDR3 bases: TGTGCCAACTGGACGGGGGGGAACACTGAAGCTTTCTTT.

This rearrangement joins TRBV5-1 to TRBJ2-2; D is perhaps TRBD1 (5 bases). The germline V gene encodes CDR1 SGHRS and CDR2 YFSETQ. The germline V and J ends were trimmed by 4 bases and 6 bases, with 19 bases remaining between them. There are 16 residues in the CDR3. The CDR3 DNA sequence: TGCGCCAGCAGCGCCCAGGGCGCTATTATGGCCGGGGAGCTGTTTTTT. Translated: CASSAQGAIMAGELFF.

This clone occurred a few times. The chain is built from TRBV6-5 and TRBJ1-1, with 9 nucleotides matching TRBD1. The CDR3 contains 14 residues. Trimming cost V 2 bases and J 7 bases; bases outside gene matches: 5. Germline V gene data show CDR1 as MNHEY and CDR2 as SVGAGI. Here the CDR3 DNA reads TGTGCCAGCAGTTACAGGGACAGGGCGCGTGAAGCTTTCTTT. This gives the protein CASSYRDRAREAFF.

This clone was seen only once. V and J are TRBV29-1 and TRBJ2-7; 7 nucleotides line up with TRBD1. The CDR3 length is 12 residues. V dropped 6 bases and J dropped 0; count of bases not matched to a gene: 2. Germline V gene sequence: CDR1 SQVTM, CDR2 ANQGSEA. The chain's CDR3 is CSVRTGSYEQYF. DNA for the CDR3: TGCAGCGTCAGGACAGGCTCCTACGAGCAGTACTTC.

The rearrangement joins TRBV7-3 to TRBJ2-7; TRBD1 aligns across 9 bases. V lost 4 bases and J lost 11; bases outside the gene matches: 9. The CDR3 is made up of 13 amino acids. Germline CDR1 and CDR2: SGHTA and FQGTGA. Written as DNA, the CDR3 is TGTGCCAGCAGCTCCGATCGGGACAGGGATAAGTACTTC. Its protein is CASSSDRDRDKYF.

The CDR3 coding sequence is TGTGCCAGCAGTGAGAGGCCCGCCTCTAGCACAGATACGCAGTATTTT. The encoded protein is CASSERPASSTDTQYF. The rearrangement uses TRBV6-1 and TRBJ2-3; D call uncertain. Trimming cost V 3 bases and J 0 bases, with 13 bases left between them. This CDR3 has 16 residues. Germline V gives CDR1 MNHNS, CDR2 SASEGT.

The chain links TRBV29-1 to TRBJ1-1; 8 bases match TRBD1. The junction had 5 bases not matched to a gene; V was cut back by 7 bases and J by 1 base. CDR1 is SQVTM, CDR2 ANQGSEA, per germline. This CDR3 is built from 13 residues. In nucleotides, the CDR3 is TGCAGCGGGACAGGGTGGTCGAACACTGAAGCTTTCTTT. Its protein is CSGTGWSNTEAFF.

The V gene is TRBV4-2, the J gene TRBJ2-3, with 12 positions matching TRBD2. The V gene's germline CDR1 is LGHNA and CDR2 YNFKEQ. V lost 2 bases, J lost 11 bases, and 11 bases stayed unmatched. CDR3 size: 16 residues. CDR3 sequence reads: CASSQQWTSGAGEQYF. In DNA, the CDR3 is TGTGCCAGCAGCCAACAGTGGACTAGCGGGGCTGGGGAGCAGTATTTT.

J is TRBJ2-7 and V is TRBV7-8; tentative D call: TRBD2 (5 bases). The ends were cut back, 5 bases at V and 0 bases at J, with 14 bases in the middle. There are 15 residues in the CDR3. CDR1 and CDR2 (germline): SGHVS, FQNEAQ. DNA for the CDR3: TGTGCCAGCAGCCGAGGAGGTTTAGTCTCCTACGAGCAGTACTTC. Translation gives CASSRGGLVSYEQYF.

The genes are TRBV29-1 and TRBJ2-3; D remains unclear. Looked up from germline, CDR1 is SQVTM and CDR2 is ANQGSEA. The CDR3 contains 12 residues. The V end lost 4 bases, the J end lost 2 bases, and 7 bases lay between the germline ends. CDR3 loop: CSVVSTTDTQYF. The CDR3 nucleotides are TGCAGCGTTGTCAGTACCACAGATACGCAGTATTTT.

The CDR3 loop reads CASSLRVAGDSGANVLTF. The CDR3 DNA is TGCGCCAGCAGCTTGAGGGTGGCAGGGGACTCTGGGGCCAACGTCCTGACTTTC. The genes are TRBV5-1 and TRBJ2-6; D may be TRBD1 (6 bases). This CDR3 is 18 amino acids long. Germline V gene sequence: CDR1 SGHRS, CDR2 YFSETQ. The V gene lost 1 base and the J gene lost 0 bases, with 14 bases spanning the gap.

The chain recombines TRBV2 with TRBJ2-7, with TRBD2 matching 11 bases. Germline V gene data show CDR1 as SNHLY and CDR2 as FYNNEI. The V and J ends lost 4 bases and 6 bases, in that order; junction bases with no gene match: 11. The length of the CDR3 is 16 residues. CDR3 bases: TGTGCCAGCAGTGTCGGCCTAGCGGGAGGTCCCTCCGAGCAGTACTTC. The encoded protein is CASSVGLAGGPSEQYF.

CDR3 region: CASSLQRNTEAFF. CDR3 coding DNA: TGTGCCAGCAGCCTTCAGCGAAACACTGAAGCTTTCTTT. V and J are TRBV5-5 and TRBJ1-1; D not resolved. Trimming took off 4 bases at V and 2 bases at J, with 9 bases between the two ends. Germline V gives CDR1 SGHKS, CDR2 YYEKEE (reference sequence). The CDR3 extends over 13 amino acids.

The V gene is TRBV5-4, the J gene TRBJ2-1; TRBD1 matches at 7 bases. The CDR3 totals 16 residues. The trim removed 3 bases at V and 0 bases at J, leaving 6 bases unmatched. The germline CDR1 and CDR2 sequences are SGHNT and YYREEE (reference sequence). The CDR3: CASSSDRTRSYNEQFF. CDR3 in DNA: TGTGCCAGCAGCTCGGACAGGACCCGCTCCTACAATGAGCAGTTCTTC. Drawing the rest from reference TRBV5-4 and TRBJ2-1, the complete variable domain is ETGVTQSPTHLIKTRGQQVTLRCSSQSGHNTVSWYQQALGQGPQFIFQYYREEENGRGNFPPRFSGLQFPNYSSELNVNALELDDSALYLCASSSDRTRSYNEQFFGPGTRLTVL.

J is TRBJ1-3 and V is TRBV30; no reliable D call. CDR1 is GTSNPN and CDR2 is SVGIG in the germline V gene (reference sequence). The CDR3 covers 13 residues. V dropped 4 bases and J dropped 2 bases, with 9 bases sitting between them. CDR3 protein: CAWTRGPGNTIYF. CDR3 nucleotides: TGTGCCTGGACTAGAGGTCCTGGAAACACCATATATTTT.

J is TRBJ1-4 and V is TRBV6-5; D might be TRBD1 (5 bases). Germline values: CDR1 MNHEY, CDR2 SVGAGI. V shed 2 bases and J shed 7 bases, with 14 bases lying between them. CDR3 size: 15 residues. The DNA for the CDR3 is TGTGCCAGCAGTTACAGTGTCAGGGCTGTTGAAAAACTGTTTTTT. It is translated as CASSYSVRAVEKLFF.

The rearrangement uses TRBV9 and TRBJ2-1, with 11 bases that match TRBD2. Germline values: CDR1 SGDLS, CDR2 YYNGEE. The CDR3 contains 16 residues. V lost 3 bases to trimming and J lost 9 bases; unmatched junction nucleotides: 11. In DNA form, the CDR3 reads TGTGCCAGCAGCGCCCCCGGGACTAGCGGTACAATTGAGCAGTTCTTC. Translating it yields CASSAPGTSGTIEQFF.

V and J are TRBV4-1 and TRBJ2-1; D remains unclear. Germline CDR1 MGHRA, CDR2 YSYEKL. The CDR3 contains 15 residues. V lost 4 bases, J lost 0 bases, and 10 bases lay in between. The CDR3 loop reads CASSLYPSSYNEQFF. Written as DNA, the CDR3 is TGCGCCAGCAGCCTATACCCGAGCTCCTACAATGAGCAGTTCTTC.

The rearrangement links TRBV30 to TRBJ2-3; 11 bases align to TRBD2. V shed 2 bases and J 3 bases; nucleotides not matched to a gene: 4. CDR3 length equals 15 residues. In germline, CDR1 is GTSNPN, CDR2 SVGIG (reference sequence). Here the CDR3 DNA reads TGTGCCTGGAGTTCACTAGCGGGAGTGACAGATACGCAGTATTTT. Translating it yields CAWSSLAGVTDTQYF.

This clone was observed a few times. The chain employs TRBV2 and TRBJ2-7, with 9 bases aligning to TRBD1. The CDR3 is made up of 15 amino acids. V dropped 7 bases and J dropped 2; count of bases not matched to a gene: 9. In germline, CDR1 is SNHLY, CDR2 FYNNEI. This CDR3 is CASILRDRATYEQYF. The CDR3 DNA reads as TGTGCCAGCATCCTCCGGGACAGGGCAACCTACGAGCAGTACTTC.